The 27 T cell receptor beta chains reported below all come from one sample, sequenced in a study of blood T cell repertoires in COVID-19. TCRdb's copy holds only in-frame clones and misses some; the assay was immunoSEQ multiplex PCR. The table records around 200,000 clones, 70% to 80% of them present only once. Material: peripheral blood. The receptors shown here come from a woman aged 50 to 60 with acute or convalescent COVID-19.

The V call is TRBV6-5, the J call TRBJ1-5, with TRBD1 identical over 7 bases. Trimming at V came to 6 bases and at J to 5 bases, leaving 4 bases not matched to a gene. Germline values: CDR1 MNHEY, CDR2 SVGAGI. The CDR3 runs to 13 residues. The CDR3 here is CASSIGTDQPQHF. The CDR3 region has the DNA TGTGCCAGCAGCATCGGGACAGATCAGCCCCAGCATTTT.

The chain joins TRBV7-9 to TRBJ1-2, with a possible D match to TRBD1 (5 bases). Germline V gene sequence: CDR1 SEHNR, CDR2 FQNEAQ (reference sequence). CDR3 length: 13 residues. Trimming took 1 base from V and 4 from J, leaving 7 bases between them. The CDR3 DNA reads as TGTGCCAGCAGCTTAGGACAGAGCTATGGCTACACCTTC. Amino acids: CASSLGQSYGYTF.

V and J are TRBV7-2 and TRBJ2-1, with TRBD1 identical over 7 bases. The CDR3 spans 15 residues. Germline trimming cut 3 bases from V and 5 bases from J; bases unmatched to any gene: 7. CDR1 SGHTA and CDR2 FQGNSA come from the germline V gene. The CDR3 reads CASSFKQGMNNEQFF. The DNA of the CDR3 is TGTGCCAGCAGCTTTAAACAGGGGATGAACAATGAGCAGTTCTTC.

This chain's CDR3 is CASSNDHRNLHSPLHF. The CDR3 DNA is TGTGCCAGTAGTAATGACCACAGGAACCTCCATTCACCCCTCCACTTT. The chain has TRBV19 and TRBJ1-6; D may be TRBD1 (5 bases). From germline, CDR1 is LNHDA and CDR2 SQIVND (reference sequence). This CDR3 has 16 residues. V was shortened by 4 bases and J by 8 bases, with 18 bases between the two germline ends.

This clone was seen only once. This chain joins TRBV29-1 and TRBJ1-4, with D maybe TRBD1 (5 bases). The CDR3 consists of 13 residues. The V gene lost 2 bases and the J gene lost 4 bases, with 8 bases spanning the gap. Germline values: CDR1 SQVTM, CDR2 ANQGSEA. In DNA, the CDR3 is TGCAGCGTTGAAAAGGGGTTTAATGAAAAACTGTTTTTT. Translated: CSVEKGFNEKLFF.

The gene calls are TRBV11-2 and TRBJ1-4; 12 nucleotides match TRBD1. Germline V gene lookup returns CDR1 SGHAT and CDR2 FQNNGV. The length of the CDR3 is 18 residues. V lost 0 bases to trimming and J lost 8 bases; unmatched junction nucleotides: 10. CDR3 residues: CASSLEVRPGTGGEKLFF. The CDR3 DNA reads TGTGCCAGCAGCTTAGAAGTTCGTCCCGGGACAGGGGGCGAAAAACTGTTTTTT.

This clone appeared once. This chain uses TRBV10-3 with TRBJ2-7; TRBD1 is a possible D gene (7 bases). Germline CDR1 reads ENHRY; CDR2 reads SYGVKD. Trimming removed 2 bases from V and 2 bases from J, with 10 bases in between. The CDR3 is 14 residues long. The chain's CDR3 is CAISEDREAYEQYF. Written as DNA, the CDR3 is TGTGCCATCAGTGAGGACAGGGAGGCCTACGAGCAGTACTTC.

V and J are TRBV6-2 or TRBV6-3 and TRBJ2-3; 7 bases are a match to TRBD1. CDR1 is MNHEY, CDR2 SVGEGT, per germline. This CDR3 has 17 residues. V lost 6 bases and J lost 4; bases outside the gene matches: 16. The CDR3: CASSPQKLTGLADTQYF. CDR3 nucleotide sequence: TGTGCCAGCAGCCCTCAAAAACTGACAGGGCTGGCAGATACGCAGTATTTT.

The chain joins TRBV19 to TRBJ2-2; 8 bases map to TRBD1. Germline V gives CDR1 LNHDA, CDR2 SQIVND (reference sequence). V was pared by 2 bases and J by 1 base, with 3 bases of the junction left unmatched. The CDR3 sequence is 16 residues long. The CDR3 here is CASSIQQGGNTGELFF. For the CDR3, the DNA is TGTGCCAGTAGTATACAACAGGGGGGGAACACCGGGGAGCTGTTTTTT.

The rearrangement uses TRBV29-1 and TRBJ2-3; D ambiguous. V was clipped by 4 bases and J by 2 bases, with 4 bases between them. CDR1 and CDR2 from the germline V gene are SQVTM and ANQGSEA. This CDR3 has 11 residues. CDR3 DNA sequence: TGCAGCGTTGGTAACACAGATACGCAGTATTTT. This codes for CSVGNTDTQYF.

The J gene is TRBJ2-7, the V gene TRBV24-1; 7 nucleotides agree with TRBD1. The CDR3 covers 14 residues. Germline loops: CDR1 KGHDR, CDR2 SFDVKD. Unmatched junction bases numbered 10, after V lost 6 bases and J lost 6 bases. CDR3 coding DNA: TGTGCCACCAGTCCGAGCAGGGGGATAAGCGAGCAGTACTTC. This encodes CATSPSRGISEQYF.

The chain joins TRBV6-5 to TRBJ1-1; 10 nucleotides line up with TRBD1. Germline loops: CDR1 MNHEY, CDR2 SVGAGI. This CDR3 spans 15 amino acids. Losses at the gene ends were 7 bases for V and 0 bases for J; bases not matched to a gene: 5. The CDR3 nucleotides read TGTGCCAGCAATCGGGACAGGGGCATGAACACTGAAGCTTTCTTT. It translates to CASNRDRGMNTEAFF.

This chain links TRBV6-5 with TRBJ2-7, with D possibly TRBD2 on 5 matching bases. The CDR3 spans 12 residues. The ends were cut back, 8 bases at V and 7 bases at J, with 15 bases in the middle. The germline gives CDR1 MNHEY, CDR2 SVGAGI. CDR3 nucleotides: TGTGCCAGCGGAAGACGGACGGGGGAGCAGTACTTC. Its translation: CASGRRTGEQYF.

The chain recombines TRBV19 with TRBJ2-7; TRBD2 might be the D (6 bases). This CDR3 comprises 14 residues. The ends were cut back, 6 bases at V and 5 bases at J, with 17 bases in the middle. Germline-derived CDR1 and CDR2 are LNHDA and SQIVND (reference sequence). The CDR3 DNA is TGTGCCAGTAGCCTATCTAGCGTTACGGACGAGCAGTACTTC. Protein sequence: CASSLSSVTDEQYF.

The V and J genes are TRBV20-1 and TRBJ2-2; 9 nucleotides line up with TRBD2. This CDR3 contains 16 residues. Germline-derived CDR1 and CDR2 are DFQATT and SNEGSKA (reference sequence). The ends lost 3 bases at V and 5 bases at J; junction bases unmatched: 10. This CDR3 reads CSASGARGRGTGELFF. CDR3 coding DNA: TGCAGTGCTAGTGGAGCGCGCGGGAGGGGAACCGGGGAGCTGTTTTTT.

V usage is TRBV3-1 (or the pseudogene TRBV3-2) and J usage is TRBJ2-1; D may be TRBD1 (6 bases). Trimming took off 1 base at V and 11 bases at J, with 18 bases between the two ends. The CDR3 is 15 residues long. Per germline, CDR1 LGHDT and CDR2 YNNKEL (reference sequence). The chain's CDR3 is CASSQVRDPTGQQFF. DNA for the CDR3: TGTGCCAGCAGCCAAGTAAGAGATCCGACAGGCCAGCAGTTCTTC.

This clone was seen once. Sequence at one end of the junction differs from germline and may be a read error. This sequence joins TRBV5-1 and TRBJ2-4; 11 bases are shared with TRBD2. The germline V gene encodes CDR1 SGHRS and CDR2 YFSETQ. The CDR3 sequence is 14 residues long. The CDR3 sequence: CASSLAGLADIQYF. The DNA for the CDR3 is TGCGCCAGCAGCTTGGCGGGACTAGCGGACATTCAATACTTC. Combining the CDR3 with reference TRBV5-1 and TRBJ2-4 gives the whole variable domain KAGVTQTPRYLIKTRGQQVTLSCSPISGHRSVSWYQQTPGQGLQFLFEYFSETQRNKGNFPGRFSGRQFSNSRSEMNVSTLELGDSALYLCASSLAGLADIQYFGAGTRLSVL.

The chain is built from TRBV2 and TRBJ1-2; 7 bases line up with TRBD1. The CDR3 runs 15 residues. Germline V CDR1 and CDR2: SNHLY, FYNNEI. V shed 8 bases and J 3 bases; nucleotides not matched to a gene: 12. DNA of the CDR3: TGTGCCAGCTCAGAGGCTAGGACAGGAGACTATGGCTACACCTTC. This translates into CASSEARTGDYGYTF.

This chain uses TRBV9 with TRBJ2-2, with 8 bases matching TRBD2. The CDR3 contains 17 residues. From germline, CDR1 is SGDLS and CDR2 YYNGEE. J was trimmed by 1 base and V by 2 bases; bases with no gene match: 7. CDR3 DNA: TGTGCCAGCAGCGTGATGAGCGGGGGCTGGAACACCGGGGAGCTGTTTTTT. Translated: CASSVMSGGWNTGELFF.

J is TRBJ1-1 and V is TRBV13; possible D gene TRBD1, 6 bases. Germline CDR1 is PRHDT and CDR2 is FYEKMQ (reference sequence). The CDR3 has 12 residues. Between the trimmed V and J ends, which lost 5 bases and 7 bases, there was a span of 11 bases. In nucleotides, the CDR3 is TGTGCCAGCAGCCGACAGGTTCTTGAAGCTTTCTTT. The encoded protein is CASSRQVLEAFF.

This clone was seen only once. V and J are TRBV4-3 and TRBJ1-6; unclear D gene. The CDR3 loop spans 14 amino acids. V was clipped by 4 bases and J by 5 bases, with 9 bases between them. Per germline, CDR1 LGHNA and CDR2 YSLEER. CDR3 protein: CASSLAGNNSPLHF. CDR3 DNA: TGCGCCAGCAGCCTCGCGGGAAATAATTCACCCCTCCACTTT.

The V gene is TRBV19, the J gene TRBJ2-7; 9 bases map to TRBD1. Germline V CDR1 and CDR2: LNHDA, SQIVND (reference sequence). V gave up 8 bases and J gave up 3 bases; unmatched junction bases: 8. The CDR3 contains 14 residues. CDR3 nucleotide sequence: TGTGCCAGTGCCCCCGGGACAGGGATCTACGAGCAGTACTTC. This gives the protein CASAPGTGIYEQYF.

The CDR3 bases are TGTGCCAGCACGGAGAAGGGACAGGGCTACGAGCAGTACTTC. Protein product: CASTEKGQGYEQYF. The gene calls are TRBV5-4 and TRBJ2-7; TRBD1 matches at 9 bases. Per germline, CDR1 SGHNT and CDR2 YYREEE (reference sequence). The CDR3 contains 14 residues. The V and J ends lost 6 bases and 3 bases, in that order; junction bases with no gene match: 7.

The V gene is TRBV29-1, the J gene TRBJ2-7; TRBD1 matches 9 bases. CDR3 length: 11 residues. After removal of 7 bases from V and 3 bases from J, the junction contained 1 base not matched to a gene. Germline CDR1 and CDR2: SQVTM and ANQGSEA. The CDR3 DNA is TGCAGCGCGGACAGGGGCTACGAGCAGTACTTC. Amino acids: CSADRGYEQYF.

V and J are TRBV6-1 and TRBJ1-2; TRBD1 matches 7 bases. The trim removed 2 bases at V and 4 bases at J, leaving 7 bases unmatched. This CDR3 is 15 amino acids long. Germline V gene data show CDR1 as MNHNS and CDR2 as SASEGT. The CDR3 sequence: CASSERGTGVYGYTF. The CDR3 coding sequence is TGTGCCAGCAGTGAACGGGGAACAGGGGTCTATGGCTACACCTTC.

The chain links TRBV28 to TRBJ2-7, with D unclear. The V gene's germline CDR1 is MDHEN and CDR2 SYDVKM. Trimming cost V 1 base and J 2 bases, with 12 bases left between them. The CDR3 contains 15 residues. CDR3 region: CASSLSGLPPYEQYF. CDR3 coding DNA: TGTGCCAGCAGTTTATCGGGTCTCCCCCCCTACGAGCAGTACTTC.

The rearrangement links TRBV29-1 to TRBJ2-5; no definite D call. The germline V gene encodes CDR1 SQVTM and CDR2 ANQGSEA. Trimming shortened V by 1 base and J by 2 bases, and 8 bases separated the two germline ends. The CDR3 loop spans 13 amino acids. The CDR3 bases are TGCAGCGTTGAAGTGCGGCTACAAGAGACCCAGTACTTC. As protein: CSVEVRLQETQYF. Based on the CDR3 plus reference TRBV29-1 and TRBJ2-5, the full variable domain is SAVISQKPSRDICQRGTSLTIQCQVDSQVTMMFWYRQQPGQSLTLIATANQGSEATYESGFVIDKFPISRPNLTFSTLTVSNMSPEDSSIYLCSVEVRLQETQYFGPGTRLLVL.